This TCR beta chain was identified in a study of PD-L1 blockade in urothelial cancer. Only in-frame clones appear in the TCRdb table, and some are missing; sequencing was by immunoSEQ multiplex PCR. The sample lists approximately 72,000 clones; around 88% were seen once. The time point is: pretreatment peripheral blood. The CDR3 length is 16 residues. With 0 bases removed from V and 9 bases from J, the gap between germline ends came to 18 bases. Germline CDR1 LGHNA, CDR2 YSLEER. Here the sequenced sample was PBMCs, taken around atezolizumab (anti-PD-L1) treatment. This clonotype was sampled from a man aged 60 to 69 with urothelial cancer. This chain joins TRBV4-3 and TRBJ1-5; D may be TRBD1 (5 bases). CDR3 amino acids: CASSQDWDGGFWPQHF. As DNA, the CDR3 is TGCGCCAGCAGCCAAGATTGGGACGGGGGGTTTTGGCCCCAGCATTTT.